The clone carrying this T cell receptor (beta chain) has just a few counts. The time point is: newly diagnosed GD, antithyroid drugs for less than 3 months. PBMC-derived RNA was used for the TCR library. With EDTA tubes as the receptacles, about 10 milliliters of peripheral blood were drawn. The entry originates in a study of regulatory T cells in long-lasting Graves disease. Germline trimming cut 9 bases from V and 0 bases from J; bases unmatched to any gene: 5. The CDR3 totals 14 residues. CDR1 is SGHRS and CDR2 is YFSETQ in the germline V gene. Construction of TCR beta libraries relied on iRepertoire HTBI primers and on Arm-PCR targeting CDR3 regions. In TCRdb, the multiplex PCR reads were re-called with MiXCR into one record per CDR3 protein. The table has roughly 420,000 distinct CDR3 sequences, 11% to 15% seen once; the top ten hold approximately 15%. The same sample was also used in a study of T cells in Graves' hyperthyroidism and ophthalmopathy. Turning to that study: Thyroid ultrasound, orbital computed tomography, clinical symptoms, and serum thyroxine and TRAb underpinned diagnoses.

The chain combines TRBV5-1 with TRBJ2-1; 8 nucleotides agree with TRBD2. Here the sequenced sample was peripheral blood mononuclear cells (PBMCs), taken at new diagnosis, from a patient treated with antithyroid drugs. This clonotype was sampled from a woman in her 50s with Graves disease. The CDR3 region is CATRSGNSYNEQFF. The DNA of the CDR3 is TGCGCCACCCGTAGCGGGAACTCCTACAATGAGCAGTTCTTC.